Following are 7 T cell receptor beta chains from one sample sequenced in a study of T cells in Graves' hyperthyroidism and ophthalmopathy. Amplification of TCR beta CDR3 regions used RNA as the template. With the HTBI primer set, the TCR CDR3 went through a first round of RT-PCR. TCRdb called the multiplex PCR reads again in MiXCR, with one record for every CDR3 protein. The sample records 310,000 or so distinct CDR3 sequences, about 15% being singletons. Sequenced sample: blood. These receptors came from an older woman with Graves' ophthalmopathy.

V is TRBV19 and J is TRBJ1-1; D is uncertain. Between the trimmed V and J ends, which lost 4 bases and 7 bases, there was a span of 10 bases. Germline CDR1 LNHDA, CDR2 SQIVND (reference sequence). The CDR3 extends over 12 amino acids. The CDR3 region is CASSTRTVEAFF. The DNA of the CDR3 is TGTGCCAGTAGTACCCGGACGGTTGAAGCTTTCTTT. Using reference TRBV19 and TRBJ1-1 for the parts outside the CDR3, the full variable domain is DGGITQSPKYLFRKEGQNVTLSCEQNLNHDAMYWYRQDPGQGLRLIYYSQIVNDFQKGDIAEGYSVSREKKESFPLTVTSAQKNPTAFYLCASSTRTVEAFFGQGTRLTVV.

The J gene is TRBJ2-5, the V gene TRBV7-2; 10 positions match TRBD2. Germline-derived CDR1 and CDR2 are SGHTA and FQGNSA. Losses at the gene ends were 5 bases for V and 5 bases for J; bases not matched to a gene: 11. This CDR3 is 16 amino acids long. CDR3 residues: CASSRTPAGGFETQYF. CDR3 coding DNA: TGTGCCAGCAGCCGAACACCAGCGGGAGGGTTCGAGACCCAGTACTTC.

For this clonotype: The germline gene is not matched at one end of the junction; a read error may be the cause. The rearrangement joins TRBV5-4 to TRBJ2-1; no firm D call. CDR1 and CDR2 (germline): SGHNT, YYREEE (reference sequence). The CDR3 is made up of 15 amino acids. The CDR3 DNA is TGTGCCAGCAGCCCTGCTCAAACCTCCTACAATGAGCAGTCCTTC. This sequence encodes CASSPAQTSYNEQSF. Full variable domain (rest looked up from reference TRBV5-4 and TRBJ2-1): ETGVTQSPTHLIKTRGQQVTLRCSSQSGHNTVSWYQQALGQGPQFIFQYYREEENGRGNFPPRFSGLQFPNYSSELNVNALELDDSALYLCASSPAQTSYNEQSFGPGTRLTVL.

This clonotype appeared many times. V gene TRBV6-6 combines with J gene TRBJ1-3; D may be TRBD1 (5 bases). Germline loops: CDR1 MNHNY, CDR2 SVGAGI (reference sequence). The V end was cut by 2 bases, the J end by 2 bases, with 7 bases between. CDR3 size: 14 residues. CDR3 in amino acids: CASSYRQTGNTIYF. The CDR3, as DNA: TGTGCCAGCAGTTACCGACAGACTGGAAACACCATATATTTT.

The gene calls are TRBV11-2 and TRBJ2-5; D is possibly TRBD2 (6 bases). The CDR3 extends over 13 amino acids. Germline V gene data show CDR1 as SGHAT and CDR2 as FQNNGV. Trimming removed 0 bases at V and 9 bases at J, with 11 bases between. The CDR3 is CASSLEYSGAQYF. Written as DNA, the CDR3 is TGTGCCAGCAGCTTAGAATATTCGGGGGCCCAGTACTTC. Drawing the rest from reference TRBV11-2 and TRBJ2-5, the complete variable domain is EAGVAQSPRYKIIEKRQSVAFWCNPISGHATLYWYQQILGQGPKLLIQFQNNGVVDDSQLPKDRFSAERLKGVDSTLKIQPAKLEDSAVYLCASSLEYSGAQYFGPGTRLLVL.

This clonotype was observed at least ten times. V is TRBV7-2 and J is TRBJ2-3; a weak D match, TRBD2 (6 bases). The CDR3 loop spans 15 amino acids. The germline V gene has CDR1 SGHTA and CDR2 FQGNSA. Trimming removed 1 base at V and 2 bases at J, with 10 bases between. CDR3 sequence reads: CASSLDGSYTDTQYF. As DNA, the CDR3 is TGTGCCAGCAGCTTAGACGGGAGTTACACAGATACGCAGTATTTT.

DNA for the CDR3: TGTGCCAGCAGCCGGGACGGTAGCAATCAGCCCCAGCATTTT. Translated: CASSRDGSNQPQHF. J is TRBJ1-5 and V is TRBV7-9, with TRBD1 as a possible D gene (5 bases). With 5 bases removed from V and 0 bases from J, the gap between germline ends came to 8 bases. The CDR3 length is 14 residues. CDR1 is SEHNR and CDR2 is FQNEAQ in the germline V gene (reference sequence).